This is a list of T cell receptor beta chains from one sample in a study of blood T cell repertoires in COVID-19. TCRdb's copy holds only in-frame clones and misses some; the assay was immunoSEQ multiplex PCR. The data show about 160,000 clones, approximately 86% seen once. Sequencing input: peripheral blood. The receptors come from a woman older than 75 with active or convalescent COVID-19. Each CDR3 is given without its conserved first and last residue.

V: TRBV28
CDR3: ASSGAGQGNNYGYT

V: TRBV14
CDR3: ASSQGLAGGDEQF

V: TRBV5-6
CDR3: ASSLASQGPREPQH

V: TRBV29-1
CDR3: SVVVRVGNQPQH

V: TRBV28
CDR3: ASSGGETQY

V: TRBV29-1
CDR3: SVQAGGTDTQY

V: TRBV14
CDR3: ASSPSWGQGIYEQY

V: TRBV7-8
CDR3: ASSSQGGGTEAF

V: TRBV28
CDR3: ASRTGGRGYT

V: TRBV7-9
CDR3: ASSLDGRRTGELF

V: TRBV5-1
CDR3: ASSPGPGGNQPQH

V: TRBV6-1
CDR3: ASSEARGTRQGGNTIY

V: TRBV10-3
CDR3: AISERETQY

V: TRBV28
CDR3: ASTRGGAQRNEQF

V: TRBV27
CDR3: ASSFSGGPRYYEQY

V: TRBV19
CDR3: ASKDKPLDSNQPQH

V: TRBV9
CDR3: ASSPLAGGYNEQF

V: TRBV9
CDR3: ASSVEQTHEQF

V: TRBV9
CDR3: ASNGGSGSSYNEQF

V: TRBV7-9
CDR3: ASSPGTREANVLT

V: TRBV28
CDR3: ASSNGQGSDTQY

V: TRBV3-1/TRBV3-2
CDR3: ASSQDLSSNEQF

V: TRBV9
CDR3: ASTRQAMNYGYT

V: TRBV5-4
CDR3: ASSPTSGTSYNEQF

V: TRBV9
CDR3: ASSGRGQGVGTGELF

V: TRBV7-2
CDR3: ASSWDSYLRTEAF

V: TRBV5-6
CDR3: ASSSTGKFILSGNTIY

V: TRBV5-1
CDR3: ASKTGLAASSYRTDTQY

V: TRBV9
CDR3: ASSPRGSSEAF

V: TRBV6-5
CDR3: AGGGPNRYEQY

V: TRBV7-7
CDR3: ASSESGGSPDTQY

V: TRBV2
CDR3: ASRKDRNTGELF

V: TRBV5-5
CDR3: ASSGPYNYGYT

V: TRBV9
CDR3: ASSEGGQGSFRPLH

V: TRBV5-1
CDR3: ASSFRGNTGELF

V: TRBV28
CDR3: ASSRLETSGTDTQY

V: TRBV11-1
CDR3: ASSRRGTDTQY

V: TRBV5-5
CDR3: ASNSLKGTGDGYT

V: TRBV19
CDR3: ASIPQGSGNTIY

V: TRBV5-1
CDR3: ASSLDGQGSTNEKLF

V: TRBV3-1/TRBV3-2
CDR3: ASSPQTGGPGELF

V: TRBV6-5
CDR3: ASLGTGGSEQF

V: TRBV3-1/TRBV3-2
CDR3: ASSQPTGGNTGELF

V: TRBV28
CDR3: ASSHRVFISTEAF

V: TRBV5-1
CDR3: ASSRTGGRTGELF

V: TRBV27
CDR3: ASSEQTSDTDTQY

V: TRBV21-1
CDR3: ASSHRRPNRAELDGYT

V: TRBV7-9
CDR3: ASSRAGQDTDTQY

V: TRBV2
CDR3: ASSGEGRGNQPQH